The 20 T cell receptor beta chains below come from one sample, sequenced in a study of blood T cell repertoires in COVID-19. The data were produced by immunoSEQ multiplex PCR, yet TCRdb's version contains in-frame clones alone and is incomplete. The sample includes some 200,000 clones, 86% of them seen just once. Sequenced: peripheral blood. The origin of the receptors is a man between 65 and 85 years old with acute or convalescent COVID-19.

This clone was seen once. The chain is built from TRBV27 and TRBJ1-1, with TRBD1 matching 7 bases. V shed 7 bases and J 1 base; nucleotides not matched to a gene: 9. This CDR3 is built from 15 residues. Germline V gene sequence: CDR1 MNHEY, CDR2 SMNVEV (reference sequence). DNA for the CDR3: TGTGCCAGCAATTTGGGACAGCCGGAGAACACTGAAGCTTTCTTT. It translates to CASNLGQPENTEAFF.

This sequence joins TRBV12-5 and TRBJ1-4; D ambiguous. V lost 5 bases, J lost 0 bases, and 7 bases lay in between. CDR1 LGHNT and CDR2 FRNRAP come from the germline V gene. This CDR3 comprises 14 residues. CDR3 in amino acids: CASGEGSTNEKLFF. The DNA for the CDR3 is TGTGCTAGTGGTGAGGGTTCAACTAATGAAAAACTGTTTTTT. The variable domain in full, with the rest retrieved from reference TRBV12-5 and TRBJ1-4, is DARVTQTPRHKVTEMGQEVTMRCQPILGHNTVFWYRQTMMQGLELLAYFRNRAPLDDSGMPKDRFSAEMPDATLATLKIQPSEPRDSAVYFCASGEGSTNEKLFFGSGTQLSVL.

In its sample, this clone was seen once. The chain joins TRBV5-1 to TRBJ1-1; D is possibly TRBD1 (6 bases). The CDR3 runs to 16 residues. Germline values: CDR1 SGHRS, CDR2 YFSETQ. The V gene lost 5 bases and the J gene lost 3 bases, with 20 bases spanning the gap. The CDR3 loop reads CASRTFGRGMDTEAFF. The DNA of the CDR3 is TGCGCCAGCAGAACGTTTGGGAGGGGGATGGACACTGAAGCTTTCTTT. The full variable domain, completed using reference TRBV5-1 and TRBJ1-1, is KAGVTQTPRYLIKTRGQQVTLSCSPISGHRSVSWYQQTPGQGLQFLFEYFSETQRNKGNFPGRFSGRQFSNSRSEMNVSTLELGDSALYLCASRTFGRGMDTEAFFGQGTRLTVV.

The gene calls are TRBV5-1 and TRBJ2-3, with D possibly being TRBD1 (7 bases). The germline gives CDR1 SGHRS, CDR2 YFSETQ. Trimming cost V 7 bases and J 2 bases, with 17 bases left between them. This CDR3 spans 15 amino acids. CDR3 nucleotide sequence: TGCGCCAGCGGTAGGAGGGGGCCTACCACAGATACGCAGTATTTT. Its translation: CASGRRGPTTDTQYF.

The rearrangement joins TRBV6-5 to TRBJ1-3, with D perhaps matching TRBD1 (5 bases). The CDR3 is 14 residues long. Trimming took 7 bases from V and 4 from J, leaving 14 bases between them. The germline V gene encodes CDR1 MNHEY and CDR2 SVGAGI. This CDR3 reads CASKPGLAGNTIYF. CDR3 nucleotide sequence: TGTGCCAGCAAGCCGGGACTAGCAGGAAACACCATATATTTT.

This chain uses TRBV24-1 with TRBJ1-1; D gene unclear. Germline V gives CDR1 KGHDR, CDR2 SFDVKD. V shed 2 bases and J shed 1 base, with 10 bases lying between them. This CDR3 comprises 15 residues. The CDR3 loop reads CATSDSREANTEAFF. The CDR3 DNA sequence: TGTGCCACCAGTGATTCTAGGGAGGCGAACACTGAAGCTTTCTTT.

The CDR3 bases are TGTGCCAGCAGTGAAATATTCGGTTATCAGCCCCAGCATTTT. Translating gives CASSEIFGYQPQHF. This sequence joins TRBV6-1 and TRBJ1-5; no clear D. Germline CDR1 reads MNHNS; CDR2 reads SASEGT. V was clipped by 2 bases and J by 5 bases, with 10 bases between them. The CDR3 spans 14 residues.

The chain recombines TRBV4-3 with TRBJ2-7; TRBD1 agrees at 10 bases. The germline V gene has CDR1 LGHNA and CDR2 YSLEER. After removal of 1 base from V and 3 bases from J, the junction contained 9 bases not matched to a gene. This CDR3 spans 17 amino acids. The CDR3 sequence is CASSQVLTGQGFYEQYF. The CDR3 DNA reads as TGCGCCAGCAGCCAAGTATTAACGGGACAGGGGTTCTACGAGCAGTACTTC.

The chain is built from TRBV9 and TRBJ2-3; 8 bases match TRBD2. Per germline, CDR1 SGDLS and CDR2 YYNGEE. Trimming removed 3 bases from V and 6 bases from J; junction bases left unmatched: 6. The CDR3 has 14 amino acids. This chain's CDR3 is CASSEAAGVDTQYF. The CDR3, as DNA: TGTGCCAGCAGCGAGGCAGCGGGAGTGGATACGCAGTATTTT.

This clone was observed a single time. The chain is built from TRBV3-1 (or the pseudogene TRBV3-2) and TRBJ1-3; D gene unclear. Germline CDR1 reads LGHDT; CDR2 reads YNNKEL (reference sequence). The CDR3 totals 15 residues. Between the trimmed V and J ends, which lost 0 bases and 4 bases, there was a span of 10 bases. The CDR3 DNA follows: TGTGCCAGCAGCCAAGATTTCGACACCGGAAACACCATATATTTT. This sequence encodes CASSQDFDTGNTIYF.

This chain uses TRBV5-1 with TRBJ2-7, with TRBD2 matching 7 bases. Looked up from germline, CDR1 is SGHRS and CDR2 is YFSETQ. V shed 4 bases, J shed 3 bases, and the junction held 7 bases outside the gene matches. This CDR3 has 14 amino acids. CDR3 in DNA: TGCGCCAGCAGCAGTTCCGGGACTAACTACGAGCAGTACTTC. It encodes CASSSSGTNYEQYF.

For this clone: Additional DNA sequences in this sample encode the identical CDR3. V usage is TRBV4-1 and J usage is TRBJ1-3; no clear D gene. This CDR3 is built from 14 residues. Per the germline V gene, CDR1 is MGHRA and CDR2 is YSYEKL. The V gene lost 1 base and the J gene lost 0 bases, with 4 bases spanning the gap. The CDR3 DNA is TGCGCCAGCAGCCAAGCCGGCTCTGGAAACACCATATATTTT. Encoded protein: CASSQAGSGNTIYF.

V is TRBV28 and J is TRBJ1-4, with 7 bases aligning to TRBD1. The J segment lost 8 bases and the V segment lost 3 bases, leaving 9 bases of the junction unmatched. The CDR3 consists of 15 residues. Germline V CDR1 and CDR2: MDHEN, SYDVKM. CDR3 protein: CASSFPRGSGEKLFF. The CDR3, as DNA: TGTGCCAGCAGTTTCCCCAGGGGGTCGGGGGAAAAACTGTTTTTT.

The table lists this clone with a count of one. The chain recombines TRBV4-1 with TRBJ2-1; D perhaps matches TRBD2 (7 bases). Deletions cut 3 bases from V and 6 bases from J, with 15 bases between. This CDR3 region has 15 residues. Per germline, CDR1 MGHRA and CDR2 YSYEKL. CDR3 nucleotides: TGCGCCAGCAGCCACACTCAGGGGAGGGGCAATGAGCAGTTCTTC. Translation: CASSHTQGRGNEQFF.

The chain uses TRBV9 and TRBJ1-1, with 7 bases that match TRBD1. CDR1 SGDLS and CDR2 YYNGEE come from the germline V gene. There are 14 residues in the CDR3. V was pared by 2 bases and J by 5 bases, with 6 bases of the junction left unmatched. CDR3 loop: CASSVGQGGTEAFF. CDR3 DNA: TGTGCCAGCAGCGTTGGGCAGGGGGGAACTGAAGCTTTCTTT.

This chain uses TRBV6-5 with TRBJ2-1; 13 nucleotides agree with TRBD2. V was clipped by 5 bases and J by 10 bases; unmatched bases: 8. The CDR3 has 15 amino acids. Germline V gene sequence: CDR1 MNHEY, CDR2 SVGAGI. The CDR3 DNA reads TGTGCCAGCAGTCGGACTAGCGGGAGTGCCCTAGAGCAGTTCTTC. It codes for CASSRTSGSALEQFF.

This rearrangement joins TRBV24-1 to TRBJ2-2; D not certain. The germline gives CDR1 KGHDR, CDR2 SFDVKD. The V and J ends lost 3 bases and 4 bases respectively, with 8 bases between them. The CDR3 runs 14 residues. CDR3 protein: CATSDVVSTGELFF. The DNA for the CDR3 is TGTGCCACCAGTGATGTCGTCAGCACCGGGGAGCTGTTTTTT.

This chain connects TRBV6-5 to TRBJ1-3; 9 bases match TRBD1. This CDR3 has 14 amino acids. V shed 4 bases and J 8 bases; nucleotides not matched to a gene: 6. Germline V gives CDR1 MNHEY, CDR2 SVGAGI. This CDR3 reads CASSLQGAQDTIYF. CDR3 sequence (DNA): TGTGCCAGCAGTTTACAGGGGGCGCAGGACACCATATATTTT.

The chain recombines TRBV19 with TRBJ2-4; TRBD2 aligns across 8 bases. CDR3 size: 15 residues. Germline V gene data show CDR1 as LNHDA and CDR2 as SQIVND (reference sequence). Trimming took 5 bases from V and 12 from J; bases not matched to a gene: 15. The CDR3 nucleotides are TGTGCCAGTAGTTACTCTCCGGGGTTAGCGGGGAATCAGTACTTC. This sequence encodes CASSYSPGLAGNQYF.

This clone was detected only a few times. The DNA of the CDR3 is TGTGCCAGCAGCGCAACAGGCTATGGCTACACCTTC. It translates to CASSATGYGYTF. The genes are TRBV7-9 and TRBJ1-2; D perhaps matches TRBD1 (5 bases). V was pared by 5 bases and J by 4 bases, with 8 bases between. Germline CDR1 SEHNR, CDR2 FQNEAQ (reference sequence). This CDR3 spans 12 amino acids.